These 26 T cell receptor beta chains share one sample of origin, sequenced in a study of beta chain features in type 1 diabetes. For these receptors, no antigen is known. Study-wide results and limits: Significant though moderate, a shortening of TCRB CDR3s appeared in all four CD4+ subsets of Type 1 diabetes patients.

Reverse transcription of all isolated RNA meant that expressed TCRB transcripts were sequenced. Sequencing used immunoSEQ multiplex PCR; TCRdb keeps in-frame clones, though not all of them. The sample gives hundreds of thousands of clones, around 12% of which show up once; 0.0095% to 0.013% is in the top ten. The source material was naive CD4+ T cells from blood. All receptors come from a woman under 30 with type 1 diabetes.

This clone was seen a handful of times. J is TRBJ2-7 and V is TRBV7-9; a weak D match, TRBD1 (6 bases). Germline V gene data show CDR1 as SEHNR and CDR2 as FQNEAQ (reference sequence). Trimming shortened V by 2 bases and J by 0 bases, and 23 bases separated the two germline ends. The CDR3 totals 19 residues. CDR3 loop: CASSLSLDPQGRSSYEQYF. The DNA for the CDR3 is TGTGCCAGCAGCTTAAGCCTAGACCCACAGGGCCGGAGCTCCTACGAGCAGTACTTC. Combining the CDR3 with reference TRBV7-9 and TRBJ2-7 gives the whole variable domain DTGVSQNPRHKITKRGQNVTFRCDPISEHNRLYWYRQTLGQGPEFLTYFQNEAQLEKSRLLSDRFSAERPKGSFSTLEIQRTEQGDSAMYLCASSLSLDPQGRSSYEQYFGPGTRLTVT.

The chain links TRBV5-6 to TRBJ1-5; 7 bases match TRBD1. Germline CDR1 is SGHDT and CDR2 is YYEEEE. The length of the CDR3 is 15 residues. Germline trimming cut 0 bases from V and 3 bases from J; bases unmatched to any gene: 3. CDR3 sequence reads: CASSLGTGANQPQHF. The CDR3 DNA sequence: TGTGCCAGCAGCTTGGGGACAGGCGCCAATCAGCCCCAGCATTTT.

The chain's CDR3 is CATSTSGTVEQYF. The CDR3 bases are TGTGCCACCAGCACCTCAGGGACAGTCGAGCAGTACTTC. The V call is TRBV15, the J call TRBJ2-7, with 7 bases that match TRBD1. The ends lost 4 bases at V and 6 bases at J; junction bases unmatched: 6. The CDR3 is 13 amino acids. Germline lookup yields CDR1 LNHNV and CDR2 YYDKDF (reference sequence).

V usage is TRBV5-4 and J usage is TRBJ2-7, with 14 bases matching TRBD2. The V and J ends lost 5 bases and 6 bases, in that order; junction bases with no gene match: 7. The CDR3 covers 15 residues. Per the germline V gene, CDR1 is SGHNT and CDR2 is YYREEE (reference sequence). The CDR3 DNA sequence: TGTGCCAGCAGGGCGACCGGGACTAGCGGGGGCGAGCAGTACTTC. Translation gives CASRATGTSGGEQYF.

This clone has a handful of counts. J is TRBJ2-5 and V is TRBV5-1; a weak D match, TRBD1 (8 bases). The CDR3 spans 14 residues. Trimming removed 3 bases at V and 5 bases at J, with 14 bases between. Germline-derived CDR1 and CDR2 are SGHRS and YFSETQ. CDR3 sequence (DNA): TGCGCCAGCAGCTACGACAGGGGAGGGGAGACCCAGTACTTC. Amino acids: CASSYDRGGETQYF.

In nucleotides, the CDR3 is TGTGCCAGCAGTCTGGTTGCGGGTGGCTACACCTTC. Translated: CASSLVAGGYTF. The chain uses TRBV2 and TRBJ1-2; D uncertain. Germline assignment: CDR1 SNHLY and CDR2 FYNNEI. CDR3 length: 12 residues. Trimming took off 5 bases at V and 7 bases at J, with 11 bases between the two ends.

The chain combines TRBV12-5 with TRBJ1-2, with D unclear. Between the trimmed V and J ends, which lost 6 bases and 0 bases, there was a span of 8 bases. The CDR3 has 13 amino acids. The germline V gene has CDR1 LGHNT and CDR2 FRNRAP. The CDR3 DNA is TGTGCTAGTGGCCCGGGTCCTAACTATGGCTACACCTTC. Its translation is CASGPGPNYGYTF. The whole variable domain, remainder taken from reference TRBV12-5 and TRBJ1-2, is DARVTQTPRHKVTEMGQEVTMRCQPILGHNTVFWYRQTMMQGLELLAYFRNRAPLDDSGMPKDRFSAEMPDATLATLKIQPSEPRDSAVYFCASGPGPNYGYTFGSGTRLTVV.

The table lists this clone with a few counts. The chain couples TRBV18 to TRBJ1-1, with D tentatively TRBD1 (5 bases). V lost 2 bases, J lost 3 bases, and 13 bases lay in between. CDR3 length: 15 residues. CDR1 and CDR2 (germline): KGHSH, LQKENI. CDR3 loop: CASSPGWGVDTEAFF. In DNA, the CDR3 is TGTGCCAGCTCACCAGGATGGGGGGTTGACACTGAAGCTTTCTTT.

The chain has TRBV7-9 and TRBJ2-2, with D possibly being TRBD1 (5 bases). The V gene lost 6 bases and the J gene lost 5 bases, with 13 bases spanning the gap. The CDR3 is 14 residues long. Germline V CDR1 and CDR2: SEHNR, FQNEAQ (reference sequence). The CDR3 DNA reads as TGTGCCAGCAGTCAGAACGCAGGGACCGGGGAGCTGTTTTTT. The encoded protein is CASSQNAGTGELFF.

The rearrangement uses TRBV7-2 and TRBJ1-5; D may be TRBD1 (5 bases). The V gene's germline CDR1 is SGHTA and CDR2 FQGNSA. V lost 5 bases, J lost 3 bases, and 8 bases lay in between. The CDR3 is made up of 13 amino acids. The CDR3 DNA reads TGTGCCAGCAGCAGACAGACCAATCAGCCCCAGCATTTT. It yields the protein CASSRQTNQPQHF.

The chain is built from TRBV7-9 and TRBJ2-7; D might be TRBD2 (5 bases). V lost 1 base, J lost 5 bases, and 12 bases lay in between. The CDR3 consists of 14 residues. Germline assignment: CDR1 SEHNR and CDR2 FQNEAQ (reference sequence). CDR3 nucleotides: TGTGCCAGCAGCTTAGGTGGGAGTGATGACGAGCAGTACTTC. Translated, it gives CASSLGGSDDEQYF.

Only a few counts were recorded for this clone. This chain joins TRBV18 and TRBJ2-3, with D possibly matching TRBD1 (6 bases). Trimming left V 6 bases short and J 5 bases short, with 12 bases between. The CDR3 loop spans 13 amino acids. From germline, CDR1 is KGHSH and CDR2 LQKENI. The CDR3: CASSSNREDTQYF. CDR3 nucleotides: TGTGCCAGCTCTTCGAACAGGGAAGATACGCAGTATTTT.

This clone appeared a few times. This sequence joins TRBV9 and TRBJ1-5; D uncertain. The CDR3 has 15 amino acids. The V end was cut by 2 bases, the J end by 7 bases, with 16 bases between. CDR1 SGDLS and CDR2 YYNGEE come from the germline V gene. The CDR3 loop reads CASSVNPGEGQPQHF. The CDR3 bases are TGTGCCAGCAGCGTCAACCCCGGGGAAGGCCAGCCCCAGCATTTT.

This clone occurred a few times. The chain couples TRBV19 to TRBJ1-1; D is unresolved. Germline values: CDR1 LNHDA, CDR2 SQIVND (reference sequence). V lost 11 bases and J lost 7, with 20 bases in between. The CDR3 runs to 13 residues. CDR3 sequence reads: CAANPGEGYEAFF. The CDR3, as DNA: TGTGCCGCGAATCCGGGAGAAGGTTATGAAGCTTTCTTT. Combining the CDR3 with reference TRBV19 and TRBJ1-1 gives the whole variable domain DGGITQSPKYLFRKEGQNVTLSCEQNLNHDAMYWYRQDPGQGLRLIYYSQIVNDFQKGDIAEGYSVSREKKESFPLTVTSAQKNPTAFYLCAANPGEGYEAFFGQGTRLTVV.

This clone has a handful of counts. V usage is TRBV7-9 and J usage is TRBJ1-1; no definite D call. The CDR3 is 12 amino acids. V was pared by 5 bases and J by 8 bases, with 12 bases between. Germline values: CDR1 SEHNR, CDR2 FQNEAQ (reference sequence). As DNA, the CDR3 is TGTGCCAGCAGCCTGAGGGTAGCAGAAGCTTTCTTT. Translated, it gives CASSLRVAEAFF. The full variable domain, in which reference TRBV7-9 and TRBJ1-1 provide the parts outside the CDR3, is DTGVSQNPRHKITKRGQNVTFRCDPISEHNRLYWYRQTLGQGPEFLTYFQNEAQLEKSRLLSDRFSAERPKGSFSTLEIQRTEQGDSAMYLCASSLRVAEAFFGQGTRLTVV.

V is TRBV5-6 and J is TRBJ2-1; 7 nucleotides line up with TRBD2. There are 16 residues in the CDR3. The junction had 13 bases not matched to a gene; V was cut back by 6 bases and J by 4 bases. The germline V gene has CDR1 SGHDT and CDR2 YYEEEE. DNA of the CDR3: TGTGCCAGCATCCCCCTGGGGCTAGCGGATTACAATGAGCAGTTCTTC. Translating it yields CASIPLGLADYNEQFF.

The V call is TRBV19, the J call TRBJ1-5, with TRBD1 matching 9 bases. The CDR3 runs to 14 residues. The ends lost 5 bases at V and 13 bases at J; junction bases unmatched: 12. CDR1 is LNHDA and CDR2 is SQIVND in the germline V gene (reference sequence). The CDR3 protein is CASSRDRAIHRQHF. The CDR3 DNA is TGTGCCAGTAGTCGGGACAGGGCTATCCATAGGCAGCATTTT.

This clone was observed a few times. V gene TRBV6-5 combines with J gene TRBJ2-3; TRBD2 might be the D (6 bases). This CDR3 spans 13 amino acids. V lost 7 bases to trimming and J lost 3 bases, with 11 bases between them. Per the germline V gene, CDR1 is MNHEY and CDR2 is SVGAGI. This CDR3 reads CASTGGITDTQYF. The CDR3 nucleotides are TGTGCCAGCACCGGCGGGATTACAGATACGCAGTATTTT.

This chain connects TRBV9 to TRBJ2-4, with TRBD1 identical over 8 bases. The CDR3 loop spans 16 amino acids. Germline V CDR1 and CDR2: SGDLS, YYNGEE. V lost 3 bases to trimming and J lost 2 bases; unmatched junction nucleotides: 7. The CDR3 coding sequence is TGTGCCAGCAGCGCCGGACAGGGACACTCCAAAAACATTCAGTACTTC. It translates to CASSAGQGHSKNIQYF. The variable domain in full, completed from reference TRBV9 and TRBJ2-4, reads DSGVTQTPKHLITATGQRVTLRCSPRSGDLSVYWYQQSLDQGLQFLIQYYNGEERAKGNILERFSAQQFPDLHSELNLSSLELGDSALYFCASSAGQGHSKNIQYFGAGTRLSVL.

This clone was found a few times. The V and J genes are TRBV5-1 and TRBJ2-3; 7 bases match TRBD2. With V trimmed by 4 bases and J by 0 bases, 8 bases remained unmatched. The V gene's germline CDR1 is SGHRS and CDR2 YFSETQ. The CDR3 extends over 16 amino acids. CDR3 loop: CASSPSTSSSTDTQYF. CDR3 bases: TGCGCCAGCAGCCCTTCGACTAGCAGTAGCACAGATACGCAGTATTTT.

The chain uses TRBV29-1 and TRBJ2-4, with TRBD1 matching over 8 bases. The CDR3 has 19 residues. V dropped 5 bases and J dropped 1; count of bases not matched to a gene: 19. Looked up from germline, CDR1 is SQVTM and CDR2 is ANQGSEA. The CDR3 nucleotides are TGCAGCGTTCTAGGACAGGGAGTTAGGTTTGCTTGGGCCAAAAACATTCAGTACTTC. The encoded protein is CSVLGQGVRFAWAKNIQYF.

This clone showed up just a few times. The chain recombines TRBV9 with TRBJ2-1, with 12 bases fitting TRBD2. With 4 bases clipped from V and 8 bases from J, the junction kept 10 bases outside the gene matches. CDR1 and CDR2 (germline): SGDLS, YYNGEE. CDR3 length: 16 residues. CDR3 sequence: CASSPRGTSGWDEQFF. The DNA of the CDR3 is TGTGCCAGCAGCCCCCGGGGGACTAGCGGGTGGGATGAGCAGTTCTTC.

The sample holds a few counts of this clone. V is TRBV30 and J is TRBJ1-2; 8 bases are shared with TRBD1. Germline V gives CDR1 GTSNPN, CDR2 SVGIG (reference sequence). The CDR3 is 18 residues long. The trim removed 6 bases at V and 2 bases at J, leaving 20 bases unmatched. CDR3: CACHLRDRKTSSNYGYTF. Here the CDR3 DNA reads TGTGCCTGCCACCTCCGGGACAGGAAGACGTCCTCGAACTATGGCTACACCTTC.

The chain has TRBV9 and TRBJ2-3; 7 nucleotides line up with TRBD1. Germline V CDR1 and CDR2: SGDLS, YYNGEE. This CDR3 region has 16 residues. With 1 base clipped from V and 4 bases from J, the junction kept 9 bases outside the gene matches. CDR3 in amino acids: CASSVLGTAMSDTQYF. The CDR3 DNA reads as TGTGCCAGCAGCGTATTAGGGACAGCGATGTCAGATACGCAGTATTTT.

CDR3: CASSTGEDGELFF. For the CDR3, the DNA is TGTGCCAGCAGTACGGGAGAGGACGGGGAGCTGTTTTTT. V gene TRBV18 combines with J gene TRBJ2-2; possible D gene TRBD2, 6 bases. Deletions cut 8 bases from V and 7 bases from J, with 14 bases between. The CDR3 is 13 amino acids. Per the germline V gene, CDR1 is KGHSH and CDR2 is LQKENI.

The CDR3, as DNA: TGTGCCAGCAGCCTAAGGGGAAATGAGCAGTTCTTC. Translation: CASSLRGNEQFF. The chain couples TRBV7-8 to TRBJ2-1, with D possibly TRBD1 on 5 matching bases. The CDR3 sequence is 12 residues long. The germline gives CDR1 SGHVS, CDR2 FQNEAQ. The V and J ends lost 5 bases and 7 bases respectively, with 9 bases between them.